The 7 T cell receptor beta chains below come from one sample, sequenced in a study of cytomegalovirus exposure and HLA in healthy donors. The repertoire was sequenced with immunoSEQ multiplex PCR; TCRdb's copy has only in-frame clones and lacks some. The sample yields tens of thousands of clones, just over 90% seen once. Sequencing input: PBMCs. The origin of the receptors is a woman between 18 and 29 years old in good health and CMV-seronegative.

The gene calls are TRBV7-2 and TRBJ2-5, with D possibly being TRBD1 (6 bases). The CDR3 runs to 17 residues. V shed 4 bases and J shed 3 bases, with 21 bases lying between them. CDR1 is SGHTA and CDR2 is FQGNSA in the germline V gene. This chain's CDR3 is CASSSVYRVVRKETQYF. The CDR3 region has the DNA TGTGCCAGCAGCTCGGTCTACAGGGTGGTTAGAAAAGAGACCCAGTACTTC.

The genes are TRBV9 and TRBJ1-3; 7 nucleotides align to TRBD1. J was trimmed by 4 bases and V by 4 bases; bases with no gene match: 11. Germline V gene lookup returns CDR1 SGDLS and CDR2 YYNGEE. CDR3 length: 16 amino acids. The CDR3 DNA follows: TGTGCCAGCAGCATAACGCCGGCGGGACAGGGAAACACCATATATTTT. Encoded protein: CASSITPAGQGNTIYF.

The chain employs TRBV7-9 and TRBJ2-7; TRBD2 aligns across 12 bases. Germline values: CDR1 SEHNR, CDR2 FQNEAQ (reference sequence). V lost 5 bases to trimming and J lost 3 bases; unmatched junction nucleotides: 5. This CDR3 has 15 amino acids. The CDR3 is CASSGRTSGIYEQYV. The CDR3 nucleotides read TGTGCCAGCAGCGGAAGGACTAGCGGGATCTACGAGCAGTACGTC.

A single count supports this clone. The rearrangement uses TRBV7-2 and TRBJ2-1, with 9 bases identical to TRBD1. Germline-derived CDR1 and CDR2 are SGHTA and FQGNSA. CDR3 length equals 15 residues. V shed 1 base and J 3 bases; nucleotides not matched to a gene: 1. CDR3 DNA: TGTGCCAGCAGCTTAGGGACAGGGGACTACAATGAGCAGTTCTTC. As protein: CASSLGTGDYNEQFF.

This chain uses TRBV21-1 with TRBJ2-7; the table's D call, TRBD1, has no DNA check behind it. TRBV21-1 is shown as a pseudogene. CDR3 length: 16 amino acids. The CDR3 reads CASSKPHPGGVYEQYV. CDR3 nucleotides: TGTGCCAGCAGCAAACCCCATCCAGGGGGAGTCTACGAGCAGTACGTC.

The rearrangement joins TRBV14 to TRBJ2-3; 9 bases align to TRBD2. The CDR3 contains 15 residues. Germline lookup yields CDR1 SGHDN and CDR2 FVKESK. V lost 0 bases and J lost 4; bases outside the gene matches: 2. The DNA of the CDR3 is TGTGCCAGCAGCCAAGATCGGACTAGCGCAGATACGCAGTATTTT. Residues: CASSQDRTSADTQYF.

The rearrangement links TRBV4-3 to TRBJ2-1, with 7 bases identical to TRBD2. V gave up 5 bases and J gave up 7 bases; unmatched junction bases: 5. This CDR3 contains 13 residues. Looked up from germline, CDR1 is LGHNA and CDR2 is YSLEER. CDR3 DNA sequence: TGCGCCAGCAGCTTAAGCGGGACTAATGAGCAGTTCTTC. It specifies CASSLSGTNEQFF.